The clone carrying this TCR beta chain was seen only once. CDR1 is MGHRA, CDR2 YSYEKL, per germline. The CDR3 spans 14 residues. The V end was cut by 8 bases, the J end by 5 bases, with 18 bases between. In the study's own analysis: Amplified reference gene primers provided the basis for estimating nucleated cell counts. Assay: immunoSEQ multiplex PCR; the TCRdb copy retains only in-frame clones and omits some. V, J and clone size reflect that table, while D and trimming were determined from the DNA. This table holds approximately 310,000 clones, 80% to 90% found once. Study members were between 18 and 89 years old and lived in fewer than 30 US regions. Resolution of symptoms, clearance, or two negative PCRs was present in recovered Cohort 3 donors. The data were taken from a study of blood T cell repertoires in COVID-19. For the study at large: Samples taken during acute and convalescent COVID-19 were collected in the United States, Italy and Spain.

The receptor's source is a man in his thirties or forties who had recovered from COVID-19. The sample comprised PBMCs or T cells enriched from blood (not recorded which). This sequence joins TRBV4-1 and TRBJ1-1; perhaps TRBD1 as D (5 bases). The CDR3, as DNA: TGCGCCAGCGTTCTGCAGGGCGGAGGGACTGAAGCTTTCTTT. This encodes CASVLQGGGTEAFF.